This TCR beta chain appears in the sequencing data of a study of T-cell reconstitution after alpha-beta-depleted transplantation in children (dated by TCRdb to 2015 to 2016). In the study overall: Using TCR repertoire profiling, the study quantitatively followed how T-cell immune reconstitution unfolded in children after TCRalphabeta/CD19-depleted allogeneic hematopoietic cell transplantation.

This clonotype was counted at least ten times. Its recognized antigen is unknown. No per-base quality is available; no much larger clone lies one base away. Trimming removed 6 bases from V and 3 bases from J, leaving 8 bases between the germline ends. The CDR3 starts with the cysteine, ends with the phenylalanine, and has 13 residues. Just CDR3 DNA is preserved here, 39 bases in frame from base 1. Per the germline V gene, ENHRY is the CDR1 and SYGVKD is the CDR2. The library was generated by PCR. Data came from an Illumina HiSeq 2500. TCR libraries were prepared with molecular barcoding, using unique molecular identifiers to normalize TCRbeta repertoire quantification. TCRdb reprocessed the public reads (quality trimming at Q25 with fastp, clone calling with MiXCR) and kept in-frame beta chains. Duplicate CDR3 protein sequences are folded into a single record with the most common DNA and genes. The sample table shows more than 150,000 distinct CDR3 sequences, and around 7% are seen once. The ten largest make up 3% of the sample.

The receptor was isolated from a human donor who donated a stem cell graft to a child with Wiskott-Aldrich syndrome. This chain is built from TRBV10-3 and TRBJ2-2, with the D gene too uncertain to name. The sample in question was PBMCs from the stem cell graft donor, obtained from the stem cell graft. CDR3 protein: CAIRGLDTGELFF. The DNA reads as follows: TGTGCCATCAGGGGTCTGGACACCGGGGAGCTGTTTTTT.